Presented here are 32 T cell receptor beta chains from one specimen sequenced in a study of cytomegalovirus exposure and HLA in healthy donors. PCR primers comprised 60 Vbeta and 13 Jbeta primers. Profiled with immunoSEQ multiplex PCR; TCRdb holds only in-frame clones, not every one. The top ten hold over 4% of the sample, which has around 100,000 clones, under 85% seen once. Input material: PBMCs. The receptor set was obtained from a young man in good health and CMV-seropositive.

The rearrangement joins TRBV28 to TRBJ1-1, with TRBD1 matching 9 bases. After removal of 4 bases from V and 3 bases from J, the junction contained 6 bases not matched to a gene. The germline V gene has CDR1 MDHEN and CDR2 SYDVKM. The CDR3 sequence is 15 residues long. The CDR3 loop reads CASSSIWTGDTEAFF. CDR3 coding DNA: TGTGCCAGCAGTTCTATATGGACAGGGGACACTGAAGCTTTCTTT.

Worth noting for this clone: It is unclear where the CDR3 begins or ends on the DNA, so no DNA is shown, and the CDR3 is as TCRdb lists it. CDR3 sequence: CASSSSGQPNEKLFF. This chain joins TRBV28 and TRBJ1-4; the table's D call, TRBD1, was not checked against the DNA. Both ends counted, the CDR3 spans 15 residues. Germline-derived CDR1 and CDR2 are MDHEN and SYDVKM.

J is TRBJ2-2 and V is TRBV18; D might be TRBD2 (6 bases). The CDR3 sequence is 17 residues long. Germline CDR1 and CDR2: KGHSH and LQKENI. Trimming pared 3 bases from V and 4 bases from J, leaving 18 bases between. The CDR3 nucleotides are TGTGCCAGCTCACCGGGGGGTGCAGCCGAGAGCACCGGGGAGCTGTTTTTT. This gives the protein CASSPGGAAESTGELFF.

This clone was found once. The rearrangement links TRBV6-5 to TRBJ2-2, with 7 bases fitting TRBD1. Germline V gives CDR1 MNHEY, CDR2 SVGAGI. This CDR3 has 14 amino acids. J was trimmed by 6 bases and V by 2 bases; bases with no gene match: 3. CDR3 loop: CASSYRTGPGELFF. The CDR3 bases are TGTGCCAGCAGTTACCGGACAGGTCCCGGGGAGCTGTTTTTT.

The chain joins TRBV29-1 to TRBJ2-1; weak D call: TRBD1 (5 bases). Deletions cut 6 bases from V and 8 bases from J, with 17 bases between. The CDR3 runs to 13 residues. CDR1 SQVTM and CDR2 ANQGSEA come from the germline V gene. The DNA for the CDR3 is TGCAGCGTAGCAGGGTGGGGTATGGATGAGCAGTTCTTC. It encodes CSVAGWGMDEQFF.

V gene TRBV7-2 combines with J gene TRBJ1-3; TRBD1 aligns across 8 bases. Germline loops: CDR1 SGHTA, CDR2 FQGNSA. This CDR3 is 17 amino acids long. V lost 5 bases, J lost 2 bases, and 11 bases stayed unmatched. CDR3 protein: CASSQDRALIPGNTIYF. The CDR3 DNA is TGTGCCAGCAGCCAGGACAGGGCTCTTATTCCTGGAAACACCATATATTTT.

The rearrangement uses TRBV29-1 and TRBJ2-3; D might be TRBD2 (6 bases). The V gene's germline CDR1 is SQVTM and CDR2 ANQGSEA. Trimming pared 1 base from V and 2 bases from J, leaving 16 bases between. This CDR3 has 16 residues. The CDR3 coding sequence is TGCAGCGTTGAAGGACTCAGCGCGGGGATCACAGATACGCAGTATTTT. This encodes CSVEGLSAGITDTQYF.

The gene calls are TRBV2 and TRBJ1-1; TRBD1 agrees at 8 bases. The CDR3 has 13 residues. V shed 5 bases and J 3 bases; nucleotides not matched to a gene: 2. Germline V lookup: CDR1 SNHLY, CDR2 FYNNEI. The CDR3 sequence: CASSLDRDTEAFF. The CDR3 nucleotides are TGTGCCAGCAGTTTGGACAGGGACACTGAAGCTTTCTTT.

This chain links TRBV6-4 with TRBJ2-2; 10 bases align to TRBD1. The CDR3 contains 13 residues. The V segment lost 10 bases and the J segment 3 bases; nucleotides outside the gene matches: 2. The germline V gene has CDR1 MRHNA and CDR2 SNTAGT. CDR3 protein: CATGTGDTGELFF. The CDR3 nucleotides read TGTGCCACCGGGACAGGGGACACCGGGGAGCTGTTTTTT.

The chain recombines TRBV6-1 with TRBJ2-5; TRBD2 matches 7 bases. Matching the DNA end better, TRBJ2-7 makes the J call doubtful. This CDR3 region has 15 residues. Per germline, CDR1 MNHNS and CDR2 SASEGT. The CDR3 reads CASTRMGGTAYEQYF. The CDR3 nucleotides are TGTGCCAGCACCAGAATGGGAGGGACGGCCTACGAGCAGTACTTC.

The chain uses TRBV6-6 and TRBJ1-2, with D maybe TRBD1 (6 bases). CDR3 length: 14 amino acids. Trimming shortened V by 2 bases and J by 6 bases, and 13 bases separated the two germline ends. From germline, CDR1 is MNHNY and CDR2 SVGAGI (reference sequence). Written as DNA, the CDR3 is TGTGCCAGCAGTTACCCTGACAGGCGGAATGGCTACACCTTC. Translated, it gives CASSYPDRRNGYTF.

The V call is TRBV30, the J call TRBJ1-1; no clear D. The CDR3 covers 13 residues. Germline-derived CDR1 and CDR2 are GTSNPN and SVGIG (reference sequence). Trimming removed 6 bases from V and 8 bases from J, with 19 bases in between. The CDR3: CACTVTDAGEAFF. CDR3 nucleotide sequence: TGTGCCTGCACCGTAACGGACGCGGGAGAAGCTTTCTTT.

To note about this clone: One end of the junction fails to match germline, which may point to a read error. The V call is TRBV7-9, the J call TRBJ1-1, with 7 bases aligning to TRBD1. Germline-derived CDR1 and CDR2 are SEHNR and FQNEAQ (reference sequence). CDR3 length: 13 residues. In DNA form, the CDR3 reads TGTTCCAGCAGCCCAGGACAGGACCGTGAAGCTTTCTTT. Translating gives CSSSPGQDREAFF.

The CDR3, as DNA: TGTGCCAGCAGCTCCCCGCTTACTAGCTTCGGCACAGATACGCAGTATTTT. It codes for CASSSPLTSFGTDTQYF. This chain links TRBV5-6 with TRBJ2-3; TRBD2 is a possible D gene (6 bases). Germline-derived CDR1 and CDR2 are SGHDT and YYEEEE. The CDR3 consists of 17 residues. The V and J ends lost 3 bases and 1 base respectively, with 18 bases between them.

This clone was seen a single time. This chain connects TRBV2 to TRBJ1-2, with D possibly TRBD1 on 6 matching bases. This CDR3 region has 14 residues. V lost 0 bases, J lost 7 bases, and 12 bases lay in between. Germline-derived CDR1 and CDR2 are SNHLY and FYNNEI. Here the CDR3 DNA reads TGTGCCAGCAGTGAAGCGCAAGGGGGTAGTGGCTACACCTTC. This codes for CASSEAQGGSGYTF. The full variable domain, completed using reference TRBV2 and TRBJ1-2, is EPEVTQTPSHQVTQMGQEVILRCVPISNHLYFYWYRQILGQKVEFLVSFYNNEISEKSEIFDDQFSVERPDGSNFTLKIRSTKLEDSAMYFCASSEAQGGSGYTFGSGTRLTVV.

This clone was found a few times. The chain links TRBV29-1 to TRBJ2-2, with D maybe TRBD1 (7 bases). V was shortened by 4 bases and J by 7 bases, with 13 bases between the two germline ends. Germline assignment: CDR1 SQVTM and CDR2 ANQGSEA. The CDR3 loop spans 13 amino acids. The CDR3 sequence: CSVAYRGLGELFF. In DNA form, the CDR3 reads TGCAGCGTTGCATACAGGGGACTCGGGGAGCTGTTTTTT.

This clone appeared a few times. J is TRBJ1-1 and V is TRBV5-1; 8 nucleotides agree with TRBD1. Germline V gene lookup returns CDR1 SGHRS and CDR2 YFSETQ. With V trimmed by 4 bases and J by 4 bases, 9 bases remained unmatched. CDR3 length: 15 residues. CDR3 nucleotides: TGCGCCAGCAGCGTCCGGACAGGGCCCGTCACTGAAGCTTTCTTT. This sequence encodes CASSVRTGPVTEAFF.

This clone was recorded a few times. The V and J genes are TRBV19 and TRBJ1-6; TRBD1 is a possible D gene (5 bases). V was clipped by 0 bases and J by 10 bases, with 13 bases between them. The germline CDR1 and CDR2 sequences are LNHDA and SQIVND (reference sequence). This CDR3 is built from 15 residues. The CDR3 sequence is CASSIDRERGSPLHF. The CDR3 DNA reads TGTGCCAGTAGTATAGATCGGGAGAGGGGATCACCCCTCCACTTT.

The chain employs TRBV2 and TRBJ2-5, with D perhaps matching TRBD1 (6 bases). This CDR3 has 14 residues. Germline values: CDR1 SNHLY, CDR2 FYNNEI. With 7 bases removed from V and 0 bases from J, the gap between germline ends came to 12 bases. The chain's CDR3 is CASTTGLYQETQYF. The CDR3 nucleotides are TGTGCCAGCACCACAGGGTTGTACCAAGAGACCCAGTACTTC.

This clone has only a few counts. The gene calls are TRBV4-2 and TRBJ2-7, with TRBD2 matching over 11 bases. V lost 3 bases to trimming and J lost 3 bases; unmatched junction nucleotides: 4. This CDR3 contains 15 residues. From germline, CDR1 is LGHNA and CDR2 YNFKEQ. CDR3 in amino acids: CASSQPGLAGYEQYF. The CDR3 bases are TGTGCCAGCAGCCAGCCCGGACTAGCGGGCTACGAGCAGTACTTC.

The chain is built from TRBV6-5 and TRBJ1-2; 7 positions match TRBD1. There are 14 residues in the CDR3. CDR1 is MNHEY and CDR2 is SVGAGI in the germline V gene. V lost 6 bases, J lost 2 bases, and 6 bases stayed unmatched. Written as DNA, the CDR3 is TGTGCCAGCAGAGGACCGGACAGGAACTATGGCTACACCTTC. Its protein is CASRGPDRNYGYTF.

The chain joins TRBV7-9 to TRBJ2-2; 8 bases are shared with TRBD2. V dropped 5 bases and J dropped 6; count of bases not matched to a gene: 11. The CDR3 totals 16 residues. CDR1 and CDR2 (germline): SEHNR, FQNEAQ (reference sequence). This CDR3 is CASSPSPSGGAGELFF. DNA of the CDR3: TGTGCCAGCAGCCCCTCCCCATCCGGGGGGGCCGGGGAGCTGTTTTTT.

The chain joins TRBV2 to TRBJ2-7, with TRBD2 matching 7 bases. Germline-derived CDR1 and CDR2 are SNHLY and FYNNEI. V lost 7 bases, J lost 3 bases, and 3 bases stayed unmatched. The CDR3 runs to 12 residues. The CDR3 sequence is CASIREGYEQYF. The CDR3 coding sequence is TGTGCCAGCATCAGGGAGGGCTACGAGCAGTACTTC.

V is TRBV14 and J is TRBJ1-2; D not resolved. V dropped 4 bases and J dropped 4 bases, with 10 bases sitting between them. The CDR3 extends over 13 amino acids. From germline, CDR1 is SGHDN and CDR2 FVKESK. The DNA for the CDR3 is TGTGCCAGCAGCCTAGAGCACAGCTATGGCTACACCTTC. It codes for CASSLEHSYGYTF.

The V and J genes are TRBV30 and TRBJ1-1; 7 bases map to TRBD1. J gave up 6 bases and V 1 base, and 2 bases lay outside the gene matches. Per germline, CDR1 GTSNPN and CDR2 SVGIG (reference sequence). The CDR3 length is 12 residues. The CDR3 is CAWSATGAEAFF. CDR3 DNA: TGTGCCTGGAGTGCCACAGGGGCTGAAGCTTTCTTT.

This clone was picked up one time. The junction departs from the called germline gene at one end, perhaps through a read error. As DNA, the CDR3 is TGTGCCAGCAGCCGGGACAGGGGGCAAGACTATGGCTACCCCTTC. Translating it yields CASSRDRGQDYGYPF. The chain combines TRBV5-4 with TRBJ1-2, with 12 nucleotides matching TRBD1. The CDR3 length is 15 residues. The germline V gene has CDR1 SGHNT and CDR2 YYREEE (reference sequence).

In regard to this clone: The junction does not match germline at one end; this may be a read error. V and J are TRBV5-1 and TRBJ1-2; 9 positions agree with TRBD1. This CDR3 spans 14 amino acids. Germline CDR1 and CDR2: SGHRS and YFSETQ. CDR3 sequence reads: CASSFGQGQGGYPF. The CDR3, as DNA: TGCGCCAGCAGCTTTGGACAGGGGCAAGGGGGCTACCCCTTC.

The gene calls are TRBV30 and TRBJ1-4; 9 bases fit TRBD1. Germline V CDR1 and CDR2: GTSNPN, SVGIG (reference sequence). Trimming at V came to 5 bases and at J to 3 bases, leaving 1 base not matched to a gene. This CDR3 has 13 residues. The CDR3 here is CAWGQGPNEKLFF. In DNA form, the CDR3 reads TGTGCCTGGGGACAGGGGCCTAATGAAAAACTGTTTTTT.

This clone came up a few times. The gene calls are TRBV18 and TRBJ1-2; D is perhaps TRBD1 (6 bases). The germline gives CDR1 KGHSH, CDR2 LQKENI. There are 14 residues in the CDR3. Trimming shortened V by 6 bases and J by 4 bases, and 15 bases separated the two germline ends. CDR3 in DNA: TGTGCCAGCTCGCGTAACAGGGATTCCTATGGCTACACCTTC. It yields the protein CASSRNRDSYGYTF.

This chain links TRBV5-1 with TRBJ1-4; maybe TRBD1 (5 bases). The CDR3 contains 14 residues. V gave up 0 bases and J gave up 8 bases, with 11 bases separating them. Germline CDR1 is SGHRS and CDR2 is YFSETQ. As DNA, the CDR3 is TGCGCCAGCAGCTTGGAGGGCGGGGGGGAAAAACTGTTTTTT. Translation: CASSLEGGGEKLFF.

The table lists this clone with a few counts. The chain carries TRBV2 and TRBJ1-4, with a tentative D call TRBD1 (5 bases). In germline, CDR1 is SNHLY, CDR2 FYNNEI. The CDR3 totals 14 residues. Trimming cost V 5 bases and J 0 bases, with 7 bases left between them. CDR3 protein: CASSRQSTNEKLFF. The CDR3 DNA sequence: TGTGCCAGCAGTCGACAGTCAACTAATGAAAAACTGTTTTTT. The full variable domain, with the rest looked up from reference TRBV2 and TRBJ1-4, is EPEVTQTPSHQVTQMGQEVILRCVPISNHLYFYWYRQILGQKVEFLVSFYNNEISEKSEIFDDQFSVERPDGSNFTLKIRSTKLEDSAMYFCASSRQSTNEKLFFGSGTQLSVL.

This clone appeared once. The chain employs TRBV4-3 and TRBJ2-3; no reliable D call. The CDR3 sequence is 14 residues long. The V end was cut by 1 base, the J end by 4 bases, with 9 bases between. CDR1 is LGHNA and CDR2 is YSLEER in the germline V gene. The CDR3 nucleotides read TGCGCCAGCAGCCAAGGCAGGTTGCCAGATACGCAGTATTTT. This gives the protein CASSQGRLPDTQYF.